A single T cell receptor beta chain is shown here with its context. What it binds is unknown. Trimming pared 0 bases from V and 4 bases from J, leaving 10 bases between. The CDR3 contains 15 residues. Germline loops: CDR1 WNHNN, CDR2 SYGVQD (reference sequence). These data originate in a study of T cell responses to AZD1222 COVID-19 vaccine. Study-wide points: All repertoire sampling was performed exclusively after the peak T cell response. The study identified only five to seven AZD1222 recipients as seropositive at baseline. Reports say nearly half of spike-specific TCRs go after unmutated variant regions. There were mostly white British donors and more females than males, and clonal diversity was possibly underestimated.

Clones were read by immunoSEQ multiplex PCR, and TCRdb kept only the in-frame ones, dropping some. The table records some 88,000 clones, just over 90% of them present only once. The material sequenced was peripheral blood, taken on day 0 of AZD1222 vaccination. The V and J genes are TRBV10-1 and TRBJ2-1, with D uncertain. This clonotype originated in an adult in good health. Written as DNA, the CDR3 is TGCGCCAGCAGTGAGTCAATCTCGGAATACAATGAGCAGTTCTTC. It translates to CASSESISEYNEQFF.